These T cell receptor beta chains were read from a single sample in a study of blood T cells in healthy people across ages. TCRdb used MiXCR to reprocess the 5' RACE reads, holding one entry per CDR3 protein. There are some 1,000,000 distinct CDR3 sequences in the sample; roughly 24% occur only once, and around 0.75% lies in the top ten. The same specimen was also included in a second study, on T cells of mothers and their children.

Sequencing input: blood. All receptors derive from a girl aged 2 to 9 in good health. Each CDR3 is given with its conserved first and last residue. A D gene is named only where the DNA matches it firmly. Size values are once, few and many counts, or a class for expanded clones, and some rows have none.

d_gene: TRBD2
abundance: few
v_gene: TRBV10-3
j_gene: TRBJ2-1
CDR3nt: TGTGCCATCAGTAGAGTGATAGCGGGCGACAATGAGCAGTTCTTC
CDR3aa: CAISRVIAGDNEQFF

d_gene: .
abundance: .
v_gene: TRBV15
j_gene: TRBJ1-5
CDR3nt: TGTGCCACCAGCAGGGAAGGTGGCAATCAGCCCAAGCATTTT
CDR3aa: CATSREGGNQPKHF

d_gene: .
abundance: few
v_gene: TRBV7-2
j_gene: TRBJ1-3
CDR3nt: TGTGCCAGCAGCTTCCTCGGACAGAACTCTGGAAACACCATATATTTT
CDR3aa: CASSFLGQNSGNTIYF

d_gene: .
abundance: many
v_gene: TRBV27
j_gene: TRBJ1-1
CDR3nt: TGTGCCAGCAGTTTGTCCGGGGTGACTGAAGCTTTCTTT
CDR3aa: CASSLSGVTEAFF

d_gene: .
abundance: .
v_gene: TRBV28
j_gene: TRBJ2-7
CDR3nt: TGTGCCAGCAGTAATCTGAGGGGCGACGAGCAGTACTTC
CDR3aa: CASSNLRGDEQYF

d_gene: .
abundance: .
v_gene: TRBV9
j_gene: TRBJ2-1
CDR3nt: TGTGCCAGCAGCGGACCACCTCCGGGACCCAATGAGCAGTTCTTC
CDR3aa: CASSGPPPGPNEQFF

d_gene: TRBD1
abundance: few
v_gene: TRBV28
j_gene: TRBJ2-7
CDR3nt: TGTGCCAGCAGTGCTCCCGCCGGGACAGCGTCATACGAGCAGTACTTC
CDR3aa: CASSAPAGTASYEQYF

d_gene: TRBD2
abundance: few
v_gene: TRBV12-3/TRBV12-4
j_gene: TRBJ2-7
CDR3nt: TGTGCCAGCAGTCCACCGACTAGCGGCCCCTACGAGCAGTACTTC
CDR3aa: CASSPPTSGPYEQYF

d_gene: TRBD2
abundance: .
v_gene: TRBV4-2
j_gene: TRBJ2-7
CDR3nt: TGTGCCAGCAGCTATATCAGCGGGGGTCGGTACGAGCAGTACTTC
CDR3aa: CASSYISGGRYEQYF

d_gene: TRBD1
abundance: .
v_gene: TRBV28
j_gene: TRBJ2-1
CDR3nt: TGTGCCAGCAGTACGACAGGGGAAAGGTTAAATGAGCAGTTCTTC
CDR3aa: CASSTTGERLNEQFF

d_gene: .
abundance: .
v_gene: TRBV4-1
j_gene: TRBJ2-7
CDR3nt: TGCGCCAGCAGCCAAGGACCTACCCGCTACGAGCAGTACTTC
CDR3aa: CASSQGPTRYEQYF

d_gene: .
abundance: .
v_gene: TRBV5-1
j_gene: TRBJ1-2
CDR3nt: TGCGCCAGCAGCTTCGACAGTTTCAACTATGGCTACACCTTC
CDR3aa: CASSFDSFNYGYTF

d_gene: .
abundance: many
v_gene: TRBV6-5
j_gene: TRBJ1-4
CDR3nt: TGTGCCAGCAGTTACGTGGGGGGCATTCGGGTAAAACTGTTTTTT
CDR3aa: CASSYVGGIRVKLFF

d_gene: .
abundance: .
v_gene: TRBV28
j_gene: TRBJ2-5
CDR3nt: TGTGCCAGCGGGGTGGGGCAACGGACCACGGGGACCCAGTACTTC
CDR3aa: CASGVGQRTTGTQYF

d_gene: .
abundance: .
v_gene: TRBV20-1
j_gene: TRBJ1-6
CDR3nt: TGCAGTGCTAGAGATCATCTGGACCGTAATTCACCCCTCCACTTT
CDR3aa: CSARDHLDRNSPLHF

d_gene: .
abundance: .
v_gene: TRBV6-6
j_gene: TRBJ1-4
CDR3nt: TGTGCCAGCAGTTACGAAGGGACGGGCGAAAAACTGTTTTTT
CDR3aa: CASSYEGTGEKLFF

d_gene: TRBD2
abundance: .
v_gene: TRBV4-1
j_gene: TRBJ2-1
CDR3nt: TGCGCCAGCAGCCAAGCCTTTAGCGGGAGGGATTACAATGAGCAGTTCTTC
CDR3aa: CASSQAFSGRDYNEQFF

d_gene: .
abundance: .
v_gene: TRBV20-1
j_gene: TRBJ1-4
CDR3nt: TGCAGTGCTTCCGGGGGCTCGAAAAATGAAAAACTGTTTTTT
CDR3aa: CSASGGSKNEKLFF

d_gene: .
abundance: few
v_gene: TRBV12-3/TRBV12-4
j_gene: TRBJ2-7
CDR3nt: TGTGCCAGCAGTTATTCGCGGTGGGGCAGGGACGACGAGCAGTACTTC
CDR3aa: CASSYSRWGRDDEQYF

d_gene: .
abundance: .
v_gene: TRBV6-2/TRBV6-3
j_gene: TRBJ2-5
CDR3nt: TGTGCCAGCAACAACAGGGCCCAAGAGACCCAGTACTTC
CDR3aa: CASNNRAQETQYF

d_gene: .
abundance: .
v_gene: TRBV6-1
j_gene: TRBJ2-5
CDR3nt: TGTGCCAGCAGTGAAGGTATCCAGAGAGAGACCCAGTACTTC
CDR3aa: CASSEGIQRETQYF

d_gene: .
abundance: few
v_gene: TRBV9
j_gene: TRBJ1-1
CDR3nt: TGTGCCAGCAGCGTAAATACGTGGAACACTGAAGCTTTCTTT
CDR3aa: CASSVNTWNTEAFF

d_gene: .
abundance: .
v_gene: TRBV29-1
j_gene: TRBJ2-7
CDR3nt: TGCAGCGTTGAGGGAGGCAGGGGCGATTCAAGCTCCTACGAGCAGTACTTC
CDR3aa: CSVEGGRGDSSSYEQYF

d_gene: .
abundance: few
v_gene: TRBV11-2
j_gene: TRBJ1-5
CDR3nt: TGTGCCAGCAGCTACACCGCAGGGGGCAATCAGCCCCAGCATTTT
CDR3aa: CASSYTAGGNQPQHF

d_gene: TRBD1
abundance: .
v_gene: TRBV6-5
j_gene: TRBJ2-5
CDR3nt: TGTGCCAGCAGCTACCTAGACAGGGCCCAAGAGTCCCAGTACTTC
CDR3aa: CASSYLDRAQESQYF

d_gene: .
abundance: .
v_gene: TRBV7-3
j_gene: TRBJ1-2
CDR3nt: TGTGCCAGCAGCTTAACACCGGTGGGCTATGGCTACACCTTC
CDR3aa: CASSLTPVGYGYTF

d_gene: .
abundance: .
v_gene: TRBV7-7
j_gene: TRBJ2-3
CDR3nt: TGTGCTAGCAGCTTAGGCCGGATGGGCGGATCCACAGATACGCAGTATTTT
CDR3aa: CASSLGRMGGSTDTQYF

d_gene: TRBD1
abundance: .
v_gene: TRBV28
j_gene: TRBJ2-7
CDR3nt: TGTGCCAGCAGCGGTCCGGGACAGGGGCTATCCCCCTACGAGCAGTACTTC
CDR3aa: CASSGPGQGLSPYEQYF

d_gene: TRBD1
abundance: .
v_gene: TRBV12-3/TRBV12-4
j_gene: TRBJ2-1
CDR3nt: TGTGCCAGCAGTTCCCTCCGGGACAGTACCAATGAGCAGTTCTTC
CDR3aa: CASSSLRDSTNEQFF

d_gene: .
abundance: .
v_gene: TRBV29-1
j_gene: TRBJ1-2
CDR3nt: TGCAGCGTTGATTGGGGGGAGGAGGGCTACACCTTC
CDR3aa: CSVDWGEEGYTF

d_gene: TRBD2
abundance: few
v_gene: TRBV12-3/TRBV12-4
j_gene: TRBJ2-1
CDR3nt: TGTGCCAGCAGTTCCCCTAGCGGGGAGTACCACAATGAGCAGTTCTTC
CDR3aa: CASSSPSGEYHNEQFF

d_gene: .
abundance: few
v_gene: TRBV6-6
j_gene: TRBJ2-2
CDR3nt: TGTGCCAGCAGGGGCAGGGGGGCCGGGGAGCTGTTTTTT
CDR3aa: CASRGRGAGELFF

d_gene: TRBD1
abundance: few
v_gene: TRBV28
j_gene: TRBJ2-7
CDR3nt: TGTGCCAGCATTGGAAGGGGGCCCTACGAGCAGTACTTC
CDR3aa: CASIGRGPYEQYF

d_gene: TRBD1
abundance: .
v_gene: TRBV3-1
j_gene: TRBJ1-1
CDR3nt: TGTGCCAGCAGCCAAGGGACAGGTTGGACTGAAGCTTTCTTT
CDR3aa: CASSQGTGWTEAFF

d_gene: .
abundance: once
v_gene: TRBV5-1
j_gene: TRBJ1-1
CDR3nt: TGCGCCAGCTCCGGGTTGTCCACGGGACTTACCACTGAAGCTTTCTTT
CDR3aa: CASSGLSTGLTTEAFF

d_gene: .
abundance: .
v_gene: TRBV9
j_gene: TRBJ2-1
CDR3nt: TGTGCCAGCAGCGAGGCCGCGTCGGATGAGCAGTTCTTC
CDR3aa: CASSEAASDEQFF

d_gene: TRBD1
abundance: few
v_gene: TRBV6-5
j_gene: TRBJ1-1
CDR3nt: TGTGCCAGCAGGGGGGACAGAAACACTGAAGCTTTCTTT
CDR3aa: CASRGDRNTEAFF

d_gene: .
abundance: .
v_gene: TRBV11-2
j_gene: TRBJ2-3
CDR3nt: TGCGCCAGCAGCTTAGAGTATGACTCTGCGCAGTATTTT
CDR3aa: CASSLEYDSAQYF

d_gene: .
abundance: many
v_gene: TRBV12-3/TRBV12-4
j_gene: TRBJ2-5
CDR3nt: TGTGCCAGCAGCCCCGGAGGGTTAGAGACCCAGTACTTC
CDR3aa: CASSPGGLETQYF

d_gene: .
abundance: .
v_gene: TRBV5-1
j_gene: TRBJ2-3
CDR3nt: TGCGCCAGCAGCTTCACTTCGCCCACAGATACGCAGTATTTT
CDR3aa: CASSFTSPTDTQYF

d_gene: .
abundance: .
v_gene: TRBV10-3
j_gene: TRBJ1-5
CDR3nt: TGTGCCATCAGTGAGCAGGTTGGTGGTACCAGGAATCAGCCCCAGCATTTT
CDR3aa: CAISEQVGGTRNQPQHF

d_gene: TRBD2
abundance: .
v_gene: TRBV11-2
j_gene: TRBJ2-7
CDR3nt: TGTGCCAGCAGCGCTAGCGGGGGATCCTACGAGCAGTACTTC
CDR3aa: CASSASGGSYEQYF

d_gene: TRBD2
abundance: few
v_gene: TRBV6-6
j_gene: TRBJ2-7
CDR3nt: TGTGCCAGCAGGATAATAGAGCGGGAGGGGGCCTACGAGCAGTACTTC
CDR3aa: CASRIIEREGAYEQYF

d_gene: TRBD2
abundance: .
v_gene: TRBV24-1
j_gene: TRBJ2-7
CDR3nt: TGTGCCACCAGTGATCCCGGCGGGGGATACGAGCAGTACTTC
CDR3aa: CATSDPGGGYEQYF

d_gene: .
abundance: .
v_gene: TRBV6-1
j_gene: TRBJ2-7
CDR3nt: TGTGCCAGCAGTGTAAAGGTCTACGAGCAGTACTTC
CDR3aa: CASSVKVYEQYF

d_gene: TRBD1
abundance: few
v_gene: TRBV29-1
j_gene: TRBJ1-2
CDR3nt: TGCAGCGTTCCAAAAACAGGGGCAAGCGGCTACACCTTC
CDR3aa: CSVPKTGASGYTF

d_gene: .
abundance: many
v_gene: TRBV3-1
j_gene: TRBJ1-4
CDR3nt: TGTGCCAGCAGCCAAAGGGGTGGAACTAATGAAAAACTGTTTTTT
CDR3aa: CASSQRGGTNEKLFF

d_gene: .
abundance: few
v_gene: TRBV12-3/TRBV12-4
j_gene: TRBJ2-5
CDR3nt: TGTGCCAGCAAATTGCATGATGGGTCGGAGACCCAGTACTTC
CDR3aa: CASKLHDGSETQYF

d_gene: TRBD1
abundance: .
v_gene: TRBV18
j_gene: TRBJ1-5
CDR3nt: TGTGCCAGCTCACCGGGACAGCTTAATAGCAATCAGCCCCAGCATTTT
CDR3aa: CASSPGQLNSNQPQHF

d_gene: TRBD2
abundance: .
v_gene: TRBV7-9
j_gene: TRBJ2-1
CDR3nt: TGTGGGGAAGTGGTGGCGGGAGAACTGTATGAGCAGTTCTTC
CDR3aa: CGEVVAGELYEQFF

d_gene: .
abundance: many
v_gene: TRBV7-2
j_gene: TRBJ2-3
CDR3nt: TGTGCCAGCAGCTTAGTTCCTCTAGCGACAGATACGCAGTATTTT
CDR3aa: CASSLVPLATDTQYF

d_gene: .
abundance: .
v_gene: TRBV27
j_gene: TRBJ1-6
CDR3nt: TGTGCCAGCAGTTTATTAGGAAGGAATTCACCCCTCCACTTT
CDR3aa: CASSLLGRNSPLHF

d_gene: .
abundance: few
v_gene: TRBV5-1
j_gene: TRBJ1-1
CDR3nt: TGCGCCAGCAGCCCCGAGGGCAGAGCAGAAGCTTTCTTT
CDR3aa: CASSPEGRAEAFF

d_gene: TRBD2
abundance: .
v_gene: TRBV5-1
j_gene: TRBJ2-1
CDR3nt: TGCGCCAGCAGCTTGGAAGGACTAGGGCAGTTCTTC
CDR3aa: CASSLEGLGQFF